What follows describes a single T cell receptor (beta chain). The data are from a study of technical replicates of blood from several donors. TCRdb's table, derived via immunoSEQ multiplex PCR, lists solely in-frame clones and lacks some. The sample holds 78,000 or so clones, about nine tenths seen once. This receptor was obtained from a human donor in good health. The specimen was T cells isolated from PBMCs.

In DNA form, the CDR3 reads TGTGCCAGCAGGGAGTACTCTGGAAACACCATATATTTT. This codes for CASREYSGNTIYF. The rearrangement uses TRBV5-6 and TRBJ1-3; no definite D call. The CDR3 runs to 13 residues. Germline CDR1 reads SGHDT; CDR2 reads YYEEEE. V shed 5 bases and J shed 0 bases, with 6 bases lying between them.